This TCR beta chain was identified during a study of cytomegalovirus exposure and HLA in healthy donors. The CDR3 is 15 residues long. V was trimmed by 1 base and J by 0 bases, leaving 4 bases between them. Germline CDR1 is SEHNR and CDR2 is FQNEAQ (reference sequence). A multiplex PCR was run with 60 Vbeta primers and 13 Jbeta primers. This table comes from immunoSEQ multiplex PCR, and its TCRdb copy is limited to in-frame clones, with some not included. Of some 170,000 clones listed, roughly four fifths are singletons. The material sequenced was PBMCs. The rearrangement links TRBV7-9 to TRBJ2-6, with D unclear. This TCR derives from a man aged 45 to 65 in good health and CMV-seropositive. DNA of the CDR3: TGTGCCAGCAGCTTAGGAGCCTCTGGGGCCAACGTCCTGACTTTC. Residues: CASSLGASGANVLTF.